These 14 T cell receptor beta chains originate from one sample sequenced in a study of T cell repertoires in cytomegalovirus infection. These TCRs' antigens remain unknown. TCRdb independently ran MiXCR on the reads; one entry per CDR3 protein. This sample has 400,000 to 600,000 distinct CDR3 sequences, with under 55% found just once. Sequenced material: cultured PBMCs, taken from culture after CMV antigen stimulation. The receptors shown here come from a human donor in good health (CMV status not recorded). Some clones in this sample may be carry-over from other donors' samples.

This clonotype has only a few counts. The junction differs from germline at one of its ends, possibly a read error. The chain couples TRBV6-1 to TRBJ1-6; 10 bases map to TRBD1. Per germline, CDR1 MNHNS and CDR2 SASEGT. This CDR3 comprises 15 residues. CDR3 nucleotides: TGTGCCAACAGTCCAGGACAGGGGGATAATTCACCCCTCCACTTT. This encodes CANSPGQGDNSPLHF.

J is TRBJ1-2 and V is TRBV6-6, with TRBD1 matching 9 bases. The CDR3 extends over 16 amino acids. Trimming took 1 base from V and 3 from J; bases not matched to a gene: 6. CDR1 and CDR2 (germline): MNHNY, SVGAGI (reference sequence). The CDR3 DNA sequence: TGTGCCAGCAGTTACTGGGGGACAGGGCCTGACTATGGCTACACCTTC. Its translation: CASSYWGTGPDYGYTF.

The chain links TRBV6-6 to TRBJ2-7; weak D call: TRBD2 (6 bases). The CDR3 sequence is 12 residues long. CDR1 and CDR2 from the germline V gene are MNHNY and SVGAGI (reference sequence). V gave up 8 bases and J gave up 2 bases, with 10 bases separating them. DNA of the CDR3: TGTGCCAGCTGGGACTCCCCCTACGAGCAGTACTTC. Its protein is CASWDSPYEQYF.

The genes are TRBV29-1 and TRBJ2-1, with 12 bases lining up with TRBD2. V was clipped by 0 bases and J by 6 bases; unmatched bases: 12. From germline, CDR1 is SQVTM and CDR2 ANQGSEA. The CDR3 runs 18 residues. CDR3 loop: CSVEDRKLAGGPSNEQFF. CDR3 sequence (DNA): TGCAGCGTTGAAGACCGGAAACTAGCGGGGGGCCCTAGCAATGAGCAGTTCTTC.

This clonotype was observed a few times. This chain joins TRBV7-8 and TRBJ2-2; D perhaps matches TRBD2 (6 bases). Germline V gene data show CDR1 as SGHVS and CDR2 as FQNEAQ. The length of the CDR3 is 18 residues. V lost 1 base and J 7 bases, leaving 22 bases between the germline ends. The CDR3 bases are TGTGCCAGCAGCTTAGGAATATTAAGGGTACTAGCCTTCGGGGAGCTGTTTTTT. Protein: CASSLGILRVLAFGELFF.

The chain has TRBV7-2 and TRBJ2-5; TRBD2 matches 10 bases. The germline CDR1 and CDR2 sequences are SGHTA and FQGNSA. V trimming: 2 bases; J trimming: 6 bases; junction bases outside the gene matches: 9. The CDR3 spans 16 residues. The CDR3 loop reads CASSLFLTSGEKTQYF. CDR3 in DNA: TGTGCCAGCAGCTTATTTCTAACTAGCGGGGAGAAGACCCAGTACTTC.

This clonotype was seen a handful of times. The V gene is TRBV7-2, the J gene TRBJ1-5; D possibly corresponds to TRBD1 (5 bases). V gave up 5 bases and J gave up 3 bases, with 14 bases separating them. Germline V lookup: CDR1 SGHTA, CDR2 FQGNSA. CDR3 length equals 15 residues. The CDR3 DNA follows: TGTGCCAGCAGCAAAAGGCGGGGCTCCAATCAGCCCCAGCATTTT. It yields the protein CASSKRRGSNQPQHF.

This clonotype was counted only a few times. The gene calls are TRBV4-1 and TRBJ2-1, with unresolved D. Per the germline V gene, CDR1 is MGHRA and CDR2 is YSYEKL. Trimming cost V 1 base and J 0 bases, with 10 bases left between them. The CDR3 has 16 residues. CDR3 DNA: TGCGCCAGCAGCCAAGGACATGTGAGCTCCTACAATGAGCAGTTCTTC. It is translated as CASSQGHVSSYNEQFF.

The rearrangement links TRBV5-4 to TRBJ2-1, with 11 bases that match TRBD2. V gave up 4 bases and J gave up 2 bases; unmatched junction bases: 5. The germline CDR1 and CDR2 sequences are SGHNT and YYREEE (reference sequence). The CDR3 has 16 amino acids. CDR3 in DNA: TGTGCCAGCAGCCCCGGGACTAGCGGTACCTACAATGAGCAGTTCTTC. It codes for CASSPGTSGTYNEQFF.

The chain couples TRBV6-2 or TRBV6-3 to TRBJ2-1; 7 bases match TRBD2. V dropped 2 bases and J dropped 9; count of bases not matched to a gene: 10. The CDR3 runs to 15 residues. CDR1 and CDR2 (germline): MNHEY, SVGEGT. Written as DNA, the CDR3 is TGTGCCAGCAGTTACATTGGGGGAGGGCCATCTGAGCAGTTCTTC. Residues: CASSYIGGGPSEQFF.

The chain couples TRBV6-1 to TRBJ2-3; D unresolved. Trimming shortened V by 2 bases and J by 7 bases, and 7 bases separated the two germline ends. This CDR3 comprises 12 residues. Germline values: CDR1 MNHNS, CDR2 SASEGT. The CDR3 nucleotides read TGTGCCAGCAGTGAAACTCCTAATACGCAGTATTTT. It specifies CASSETPNTQYF.

The J gene is TRBJ1-5, the V gene TRBV19; D gene unclear. The CDR3 totals 15 residues. Trimming pared 3 bases from V and 3 bases from J, leaving 12 bases between. Germline lookup yields CDR1 LNHDA and CDR2 SQIVND (reference sequence). For the CDR3, the DNA is TGTGCCAGTAGTATCAGGAGACCTTACAATCAGCCCCAGCATTTT. It codes for CASSIRRPYNQPQHF. The full variable domain, rest sourced from reference TRBV19 and TRBJ1-5, is DGGITQSPKYLFRKEGQNVTLSCEQNLNHDAMYWYRQDPGQGLRLIYYSQIVNDFQKGDIAEGYSVSREKKESFPLTVTSAQKNPTAFYLCASSIRRPYNQPQHFGDGTRLSIL.

The gene calls are TRBV4-2 and TRBJ2-2, with no clear D. CDR1 is LGHNA, CDR2 YNFKEQ, per germline. V was shortened by 4 bases and J by 5 bases, with 20 bases between the two germline ends. The CDR3 length is 17 residues. CDR3 amino acids: CASSPSIGYTNTGELFF. DNA of the CDR3: TGTGCCAGCAGCCCTTCAATTGGCTACACAAATACCGGGGAGCTGTTTTTT.

This clonotype was observed a single time. The chain has TRBV20-1 and TRBJ2-3, with 13 bases that match TRBD2. CDR1 and CDR2 (germline): DFQATT, SNEGSKA (reference sequence). The trim removed 7 bases at V and 2 bases at J, leaving 15 bases unmatched. The CDR3 has 18 residues. CDR3 DNA sequence: TGCAGTGTTCCGGGACTAGCGGGACCCTGGGGCCTCACAGATACGCAGTATTTT. It codes for CSVPGLAGPWGLTDTQYF.